Described below is a single T cell receptor beta chain sequence and its context. The data are from a study of blood T cell repertoires in COVID-19. Study as a whole: Sources were T cells, B-cell-depleted T cells, or PBMCs; the material itself was cDNA or gDNA.

Authors' analysis steps: Reference gene primers were amplified, and this amplification served to estimate nucleated cell counts. The method was immunoSEQ multiplex PCR; TCRdb's version includes in-frame clones alone and lacks a portion of them. The V and J calls and clone size were taken over from that table, and D and trimming were inferred from the DNA. The table records about 21,000 clones, roughly 91% of them present only once. V dropped 7 bases and J dropped 7; count of bases not matched to a gene: 9. CDR3 length: 14 amino acids. Germline V CDR1 and CDR2: SEHNR, FQNEAQ (reference sequence). The sample was peripheral blood. The chain joins TRBV7-9 to TRBJ2-1, with 8 bases aligning to TRBD1. This receptor was identified in a man between 65 and 85 years old with active COVID-19. The CDR3 region has the DNA TGTGCCAGCACCGGAAGGACAGGGAGTAATGAGCAGTTCTTC. It is translated as CASTGRTGSNEQFF.